Following are 3 T cell receptor beta chains from one sample sequenced in a study of blood T cell repertoires in COVID-19. Generated by immunoSEQ multiplex PCR, the TCRdb table keeps only in-frame clones and is missing some. The data show about 260,000 clones, approximately 83% seen once. Sequencing input: peripheral blood. The receptor set was obtained from a human donor in a cohort sampled during active COVID-19.

The J gene is TRBJ1-3, the V gene TRBV5-4; TRBD1 matches 8 bases. The CDR3 totals 13 residues. Germline assignment: CDR1 SGHNT and CDR2 YYREEE (reference sequence). V dropped 4 bases and J dropped 6; count of bases not matched to a gene: 3. DNA for the CDR3: TGTGCCAGCAGCCGGACAGGGTTAAACACCATATATTTT. Protein product: CASSRTGLNTIYF.

The gene calls are TRBV6-4 and TRBJ2-3, with 11 bases matching TRBD2. This CDR3 is built from 19 residues. Germline values: CDR1 MRHNA, CDR2 SNTAGT. V lost 5 bases to trimming and J lost 1 base; unmatched junction nucleotides: 14. CDR3 nucleotide sequence: TGTGCCAGCAGTTTTGGACTAGCGGGTGGATATATTTGCACAGATACGCAGTATTTT. Amino acids: CASSFGLAGGYICTDTQYF.

The J gene is TRBJ1-5, the V gene TRBV28; 7 nucleotides agree with TRBD1. The J segment lost 7 bases and the V segment lost 8 bases, leaving 5 bases of the junction unmatched. CDR1 is MDHEN, CDR2 SYDVKM, per germline. The CDR3 has 12 amino acids. CDR3 in amino acids: CASLTGLQPQHF. The DNA of the CDR3 is TGTGCCAGCTTGACAGGGTTGCAGCCCCAGCATTTT.